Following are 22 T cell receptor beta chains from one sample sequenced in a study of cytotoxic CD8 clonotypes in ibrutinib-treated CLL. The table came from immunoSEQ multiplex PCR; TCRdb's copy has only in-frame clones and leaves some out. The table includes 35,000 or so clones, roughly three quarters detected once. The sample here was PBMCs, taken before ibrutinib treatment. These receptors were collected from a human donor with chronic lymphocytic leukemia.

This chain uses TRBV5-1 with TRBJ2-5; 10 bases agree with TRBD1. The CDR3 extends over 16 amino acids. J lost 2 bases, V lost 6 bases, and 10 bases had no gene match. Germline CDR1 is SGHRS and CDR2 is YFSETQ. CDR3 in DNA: TGCGCCAGCACGCTGGCCGGGACAGGGGATCAAGAGACCCAGTACTTC. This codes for CASTLAGTGDQETQYF.

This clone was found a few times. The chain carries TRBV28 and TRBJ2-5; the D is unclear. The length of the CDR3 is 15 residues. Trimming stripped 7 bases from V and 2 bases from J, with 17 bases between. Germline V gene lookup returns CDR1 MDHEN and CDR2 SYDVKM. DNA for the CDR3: TGTGCCAGCATGCCGTGGGCAGCTACACAAGAGACCCAGTACTTC. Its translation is CASMPWAATQETQYF.

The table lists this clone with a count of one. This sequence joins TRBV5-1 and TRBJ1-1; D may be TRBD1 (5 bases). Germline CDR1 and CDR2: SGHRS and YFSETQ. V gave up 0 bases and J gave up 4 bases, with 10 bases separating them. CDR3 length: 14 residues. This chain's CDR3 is CASSLAGGITEAFF. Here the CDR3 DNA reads TGCGCCAGCAGCTTGGCCGGGGGAATCACTGAAGCTTTCTTT. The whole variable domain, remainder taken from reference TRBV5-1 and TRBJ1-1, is KAGVTQTPRYLIKTRGQQVTLSCSPISGHRSVSWYQQTPGQGLQFLFEYFSETQRNKGNFPGRFSGRQFSNSRSEMNVSTLELGDSALYLCASSLAGGITEAFFGQGTRLTVV.

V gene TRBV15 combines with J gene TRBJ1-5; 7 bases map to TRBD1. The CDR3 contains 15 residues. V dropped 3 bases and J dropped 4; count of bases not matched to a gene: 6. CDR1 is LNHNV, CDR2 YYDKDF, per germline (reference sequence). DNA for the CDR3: TGTGCCACCAGCAGCGGACAGGCAATGAATCAGCCCCAGCATTTT. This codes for CATSSGQAMNQPQHF.

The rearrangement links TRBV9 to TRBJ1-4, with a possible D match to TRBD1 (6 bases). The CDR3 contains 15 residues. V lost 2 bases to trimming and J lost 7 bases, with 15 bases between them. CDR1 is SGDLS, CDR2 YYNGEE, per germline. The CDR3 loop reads CASSVTGFPSEKLFF. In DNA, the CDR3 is TGTGCCAGCAGCGTTACAGGGTTTCCGAGTGAAAAACTGTTTTTT.

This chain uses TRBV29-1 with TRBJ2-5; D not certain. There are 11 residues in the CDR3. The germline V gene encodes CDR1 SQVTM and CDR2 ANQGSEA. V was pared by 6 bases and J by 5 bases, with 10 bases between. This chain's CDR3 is CSVKGWETQYF. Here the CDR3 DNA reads TGCAGCGTGAAGGGATGGGAGACCCAGTACTTC.

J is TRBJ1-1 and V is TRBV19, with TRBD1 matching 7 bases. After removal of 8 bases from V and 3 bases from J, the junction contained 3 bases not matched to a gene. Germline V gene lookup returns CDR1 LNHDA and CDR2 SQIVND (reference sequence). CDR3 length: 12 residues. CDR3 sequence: CASLDRDTEAFF. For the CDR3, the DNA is TGTGCCAGTCTCGACAGGGACACTGAAGCTTTCTTT. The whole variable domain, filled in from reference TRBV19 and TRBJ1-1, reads DGGITQSPKYLFRKEGQNVTLSCEQNLNHDAMYWYRQDPGQGLRLIYYSQIVNDFQKGDIAEGYSVSREKKESFPLTVTSAQKNPTAFYLCASLDRDTEAFFGQGTRLTVV.

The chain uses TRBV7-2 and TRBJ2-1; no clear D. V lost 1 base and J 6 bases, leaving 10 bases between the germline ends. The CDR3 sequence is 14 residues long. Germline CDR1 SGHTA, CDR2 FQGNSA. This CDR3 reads CASSLGAAFNEQFF. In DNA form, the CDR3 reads TGTGCCAGCAGCTTAGGGGCAGCCTTCAATGAGCAGTTCTTC.

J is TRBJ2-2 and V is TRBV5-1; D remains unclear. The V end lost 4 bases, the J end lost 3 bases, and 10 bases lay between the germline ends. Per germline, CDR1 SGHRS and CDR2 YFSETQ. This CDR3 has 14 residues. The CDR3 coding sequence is TGCGCCAGCAGCACTGGGGTGCACACCGGGGAGCTGTTTTTT. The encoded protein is CASSTGVHTGELFF. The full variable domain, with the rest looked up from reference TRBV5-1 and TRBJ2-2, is KAGVTQTPRYLIKTRGQQVTLSCSPISGHRSVSWYQQTPGQGLQFLFEYFSETQRNKGNFPGRFSGRQFSNSRSEMNVSTLELGDSALYLCASSTGVHTGELFFGEGSRLTVL.

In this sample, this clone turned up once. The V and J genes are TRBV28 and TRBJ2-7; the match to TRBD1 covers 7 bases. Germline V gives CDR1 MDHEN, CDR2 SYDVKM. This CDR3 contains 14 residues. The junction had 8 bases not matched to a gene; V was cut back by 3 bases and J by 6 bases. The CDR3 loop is CASSFFGTEGEQYF. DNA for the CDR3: TGTGCCAGCAGTTTCTTTGGGACAGAAGGCGAGCAGTACTTC.

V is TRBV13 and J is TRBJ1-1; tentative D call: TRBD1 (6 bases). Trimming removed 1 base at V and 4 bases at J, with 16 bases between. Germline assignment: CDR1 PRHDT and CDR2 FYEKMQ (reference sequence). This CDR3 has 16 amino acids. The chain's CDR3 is CASSLDSGGTGTEAFF. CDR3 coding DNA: TGTGCCAGCAGCTTAGATTCGGGGGGCACTGGCACTGAAGCTTTCTTT.

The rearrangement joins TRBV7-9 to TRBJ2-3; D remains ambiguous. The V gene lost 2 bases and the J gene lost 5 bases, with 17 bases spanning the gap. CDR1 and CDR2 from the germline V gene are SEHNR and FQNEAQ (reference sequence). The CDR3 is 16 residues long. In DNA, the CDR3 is TGTGCCAGCAGCTTATCTGCATCTGGATCGCGAGATACGCAGTATTTT. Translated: CASSLSASGSRDTQYF.

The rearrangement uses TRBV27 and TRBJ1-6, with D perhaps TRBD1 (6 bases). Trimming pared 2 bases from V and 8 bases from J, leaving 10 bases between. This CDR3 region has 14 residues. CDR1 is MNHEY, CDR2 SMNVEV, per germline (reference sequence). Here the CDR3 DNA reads TGTGCCAGCAGTTTAGTAGGGGGGTATTCACCCCTCCACTTT. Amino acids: CASSLVGGYSPLHF.

The CDR3 is CASSLGYTSYNEQFF. CDR3 nucleotides: TGTGCCAGCAGCTTAGGGTACACCTCCTACAATGAGCAGTTCTTC. This chain connects TRBV11-2 to TRBJ2-1; D gene ambiguous. Germline CDR1 reads SGHAT; CDR2 reads FQNNGV. Deletions cut 1 base from V and 0 bases from J, with 7 bases between. The CDR3 length is 15 residues.

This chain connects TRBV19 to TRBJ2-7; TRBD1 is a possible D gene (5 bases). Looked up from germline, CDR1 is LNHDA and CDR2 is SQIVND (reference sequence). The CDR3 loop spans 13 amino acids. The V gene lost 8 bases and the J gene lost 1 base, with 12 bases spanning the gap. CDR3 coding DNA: TGTGCCAGTGGGGCAGGAGCTTCCTACGAGCAGTACTTC. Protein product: CASGAGASYEQYF. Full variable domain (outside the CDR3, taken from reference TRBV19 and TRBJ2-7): DGGITQSPKYLFRKEGQNVTLSCEQNLNHDAMYWYRQDPGQGLRLIYYSQIVNDFQKGDIAEGYSVSREKKESFPLTVTSAQKNPTAFYLCASGAGASYEQYFGPGTRLTVT.

This CDR3 reads CASSLAAAGTYGYTF. The DNA for the CDR3 is TGCGCCAGCAGCTTGGCAGCCGCGGGGACCTATGGCTACACCTTC. The rearrangement links TRBV5-1 to TRBJ1-2; a weak D match, TRBD1 (5 bases). Trimming left V 0 bases short and J 4 bases short, with 13 bases between. Germline CDR1 reads SGHRS; CDR2 reads YFSETQ. CDR3 size: 15 residues.

The CDR3 DNA follows: TGTGCCAGCAGTGTTGGGGGGGCAGAGACCCAGTACTTC. It yields the protein CASSVGGAETQYF. This chain uses TRBV2 with TRBJ2-5; a weak D match, TRBD2 (7 bases). V lost 4 bases, J lost 4 bases, and 10 bases lay in between. CDR3 length equals 13 residues. Germline V gene lookup returns CDR1 SNHLY and CDR2 FYNNEI.

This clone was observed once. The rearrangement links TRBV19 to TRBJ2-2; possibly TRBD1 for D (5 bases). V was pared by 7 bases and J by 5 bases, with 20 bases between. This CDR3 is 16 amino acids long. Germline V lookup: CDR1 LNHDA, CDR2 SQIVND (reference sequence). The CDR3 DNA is TGTGCCAGTACCCCCCCCGGACACCGGTGGACCGGGGAGCTGTTTTTT. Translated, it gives CASTPPGHRWTGELFF.

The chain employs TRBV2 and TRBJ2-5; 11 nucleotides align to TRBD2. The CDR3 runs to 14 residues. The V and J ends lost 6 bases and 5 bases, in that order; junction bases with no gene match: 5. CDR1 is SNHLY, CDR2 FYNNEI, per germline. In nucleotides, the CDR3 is TGTGCCAGCAGAAGACTAGCGGGGTTTGAGACCCAGTACTTC. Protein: CASRRLAGFETQYF.

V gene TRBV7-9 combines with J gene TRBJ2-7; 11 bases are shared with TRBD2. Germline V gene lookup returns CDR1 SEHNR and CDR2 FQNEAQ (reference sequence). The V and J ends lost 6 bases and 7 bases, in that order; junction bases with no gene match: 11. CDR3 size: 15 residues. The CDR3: CASSTYGLAGGEQYF. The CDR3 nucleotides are TGTGCCAGCAGTACGTATGGGCTAGCGGGAGGTGAGCAGTACTTC.

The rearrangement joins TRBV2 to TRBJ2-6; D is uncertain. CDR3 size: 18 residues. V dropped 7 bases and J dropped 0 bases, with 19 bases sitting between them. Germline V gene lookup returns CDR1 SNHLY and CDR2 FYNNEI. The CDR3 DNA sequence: TGTGCCAGCAACTTGTTACGGTCGATTAGCTCTGGGGCCAACGTCCTGACTTTC. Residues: CASNLLRSISSGANVLTF.

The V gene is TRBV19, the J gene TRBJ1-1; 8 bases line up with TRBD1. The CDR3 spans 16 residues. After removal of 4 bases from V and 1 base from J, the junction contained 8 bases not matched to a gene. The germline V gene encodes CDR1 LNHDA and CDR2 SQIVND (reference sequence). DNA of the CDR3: TGTGCCAGTAGTAACCCGGACAGGGCTCCGAACACTGAAGCTTTCTTT. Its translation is CASSNPDRAPNTEAFF.